This entry features one T cell receptor beta chain sequence. Its cognate antigen is unknown. The germline CDR1 and CDR2 sequences are SGHRS and YFSETQ. The length of the CDR3 is 14 residues. V was trimmed by 0 bases and J by 3 bases, leaving 10 bases between them. Time point given: newly diagnosed GD, antithyroid drugs for less than 3 months. Extracted RNA from PBMCs served as the source of the TCR library. Investigators prepared the TCR beta libraries by applying iRepertoire HTBI primers and Arm-PCR of CDR3 regions. Each CDR3 protein is one row after TCRdb ran MiXCR on the multiplex PCR reads. The sample includes 550,000 to 650,000 distinct CDR3 sequences, about 16% of them seen just once. This sample was taken from a study of regulatory T cells in long-lasting Graves disease. Study information: Graves' patients diagnosed newly had used antithyroid drugs under 3 months.

Study results and caveats: Fewer public clonotypes were shared by new patients (around 990) than by persistent patients (2,741).

This sample also belongs to another study, concerning T cells in Graves' hyperthyroidism and ophthalmopathy.

The source of this sequence is a man between 18 and 35 years old with Graves disease. The V and J genes are TRBV5-1 and TRBJ2-7; D call uncertain. The sequences come from peripheral blood mononuclear cells (PBMCs), collected at new diagnosis, from a patient treated with antithyroid drugs. The CDR3 DNA reads TGCGCCAGCAGCTTGGCGGGTAACCTCTACGAGCAGTACTTC. Residues: CASSLAGNLYEQYF.